These 9 T cell receptor beta chains came from one sample sequenced in a study of radiotherapy plus CTLA-4 blockade in lung cancer. The repertoire was sequenced with immunoSEQ multiplex PCR; TCRdb's copy has only in-frame clones and lacks some. The table lists roughly 100,000 clones, approximately 87% of them singletons. Here the sequenced sample was peripheral blood, taken from a patient treated with radiotherapy plus ipilimumab. These TCRs come from a human donor with non-small cell lung cancer that progressed on radiotherapy plus ipilimumab. Some clones in this sample may be carry-over from other donors' samples.

V is TRBV13 and J is TRBJ1-1; D is ambiguous. Trimming pared 1 base from V and 1 base from J, leaving 4 bases between. The V gene's germline CDR1 is PRHDT and CDR2 FYEKMQ (reference sequence). The length of the CDR3 is 13 residues. As DNA, the CDR3 is TGTGCCAGCAGCTTAGATAGGAACACTGAAGCTTTCTTT. As protein: CASSLDRNTEAFF.

The chain couples TRBV29-1 to TRBJ2-7, with D tentatively TRBD1 (6 bases). V was shortened by 3 bases and J by 2 bases, with 17 bases between the two germline ends. CDR1 is SQVTM and CDR2 is ANQGSEA in the germline V gene. This CDR3 is built from 15 residues. The DNA for the CDR3 is TGCAGCGTTGATGGAGTATCAGGGGCGGCCTACGAGCAGTACTTC. The encoded protein is CSVDGVSGAAYEQYF.

The chain is built from TRBV2 and TRBJ1-2; no reliable D call. This CDR3 contains 13 residues. V lost 7 bases and J 8 bases, leaving 17 bases between the germline ends. Germline CDR1 SNHLY, CDR2 FYNNEI. The CDR3 region has the DNA TGTGCCAGCATAAGTCGGAGGGAAGGAGGCTACACCTTC. This codes for CASISRREGGYTF.

This rearrangement joins TRBV7-2 to TRBJ1-5, with D unresolved. The V gene's germline CDR1 is SGHTA and CDR2 FQGNSA. V was pared by 4 bases and J by 4 bases, with 14 bases between. CDR3 length: 15 amino acids. In DNA form, the CDR3 reads TGTGCCAGCAGCTCATGGTCCACGATGAATCAGCCCCAGCATTTT. Translating gives CASSSWSTMNQPQHF.

This chain uses TRBV4-1 with TRBJ2-7; 7 nucleotides agree with TRBD2. There are 17 residues in the CDR3. The junction had 10 bases not matched to a gene; V was cut back by 0 bases and J by 2 bases. The germline V gene encodes CDR1 MGHRA and CDR2 YSYEKL. CDR3 DNA: TGCGCCAGCAGCCAAGATGCGGGGGACCTTGGAACCTACGAGCAGTACTTC. It yields the protein CASSQDAGDLGTYEQYF.

CDR3 sequence reads: CASSVYRDNALEQYF. The CDR3 region has the DNA TGTGCCAGCAGCGTGTACCGGGACAACGCCCTCGAGCAGTACTTC. The genes are TRBV9 and TRBJ2-7, with a tentative D call TRBD1 (6 bases). This CDR3 contains 15 residues. The V gene's germline CDR1 is SGDLS and CDR2 YYNGEE. Between the trimmed V and J ends, which lost 2 bases and 6 bases, there was a span of 18 bases.

About this clone itself: Other nucleotide sequences in the sample specify the same CDR3. The chain couples TRBV7-9 to TRBJ2-1; maybe TRBD1 (7 bases). Germline V gene data show CDR1 as SEHNR and CDR2 as FQNEAQ (reference sequence). The CDR3 has 15 amino acids. V lost 4 bases to trimming and J lost 7 bases, with 17 bases between them. The CDR3 DNA reads TGTGCCAGCAGCTCCAGGCAGGGGGGTGAAAATGAGCAGTTCTTC. It yields the protein CASSSRQGGENEQFF.

This chain links TRBV18 with TRBJ1-1; D gene uncertain. Deletions cut 0 bases from V and 3 bases from J, with 11 bases between. The CDR3 contains 15 residues. The germline V gene encodes CDR1 KGHSH and CDR2 LQKENI. The CDR3: CASSPPPSGDTEAFF. The CDR3 DNA sequence: TGTGCCAGCTCACCACCACCGTCGGGTGACACTGAAGCTTTCTTT.

V gene TRBV4-1 combines with J gene TRBJ2-7; 9 bases align to TRBD1. V was clipped by 1 base and J by 5 bases; unmatched bases: 9. The CDR3 sequence is 16 residues long. Germline CDR1 reads MGHRA; CDR2 reads YSYEKL. The CDR3 coding sequence is TGCGCCAGCAGCCAAGTCTCAGGGACAGGGTTCCACGAGCAGTACTTC. This gives the protein CASSQVSGTGFHEQYF.